This TCR beta chain appears in the sequencing data of a study of T cell repertoires in cytomegalovirus infection. General observations from the study: Identification of carriers of CMV plus the relevant HLA was performed using cumulative public TCR beta family frequency. CMV-specific TCR beta clonotypes restricted by HLA-C were the ones dominating the ex vivo response.

This clonotype appeared a few times. The antigen is unknown. One entry per CDR3 protein, called by TCRdb with MiXCR from the reads. The repertoire holds around 130,000 distinct CDR3 sequences, around 25% seen once, with around 32% in the top ten. CDR1 SGHVS and CDR2 FQNEAQ come from the germline V gene. Deletions cut 1 base from V and 3 bases from J, with 13 bases between. This CDR3 is built from 16 residues. This clonotype was obtained from a human donor in good health (CMV status not recorded). Some clones in this sample may be carry-over from other donors' samples. The material sequenced was PBMCs, sequenced either directly or after in vitro stimulation (not recorded which). This chain links TRBV7-8 with TRBJ1-5; maybe TRBD1 (5 bases). DNA of the CDR3: TGTGCCAGCAGCTTAGATCGGGCCAGGGCCAATCAGCCCCAGCATTTT. Translating gives CASSLDRARANQPQHF.